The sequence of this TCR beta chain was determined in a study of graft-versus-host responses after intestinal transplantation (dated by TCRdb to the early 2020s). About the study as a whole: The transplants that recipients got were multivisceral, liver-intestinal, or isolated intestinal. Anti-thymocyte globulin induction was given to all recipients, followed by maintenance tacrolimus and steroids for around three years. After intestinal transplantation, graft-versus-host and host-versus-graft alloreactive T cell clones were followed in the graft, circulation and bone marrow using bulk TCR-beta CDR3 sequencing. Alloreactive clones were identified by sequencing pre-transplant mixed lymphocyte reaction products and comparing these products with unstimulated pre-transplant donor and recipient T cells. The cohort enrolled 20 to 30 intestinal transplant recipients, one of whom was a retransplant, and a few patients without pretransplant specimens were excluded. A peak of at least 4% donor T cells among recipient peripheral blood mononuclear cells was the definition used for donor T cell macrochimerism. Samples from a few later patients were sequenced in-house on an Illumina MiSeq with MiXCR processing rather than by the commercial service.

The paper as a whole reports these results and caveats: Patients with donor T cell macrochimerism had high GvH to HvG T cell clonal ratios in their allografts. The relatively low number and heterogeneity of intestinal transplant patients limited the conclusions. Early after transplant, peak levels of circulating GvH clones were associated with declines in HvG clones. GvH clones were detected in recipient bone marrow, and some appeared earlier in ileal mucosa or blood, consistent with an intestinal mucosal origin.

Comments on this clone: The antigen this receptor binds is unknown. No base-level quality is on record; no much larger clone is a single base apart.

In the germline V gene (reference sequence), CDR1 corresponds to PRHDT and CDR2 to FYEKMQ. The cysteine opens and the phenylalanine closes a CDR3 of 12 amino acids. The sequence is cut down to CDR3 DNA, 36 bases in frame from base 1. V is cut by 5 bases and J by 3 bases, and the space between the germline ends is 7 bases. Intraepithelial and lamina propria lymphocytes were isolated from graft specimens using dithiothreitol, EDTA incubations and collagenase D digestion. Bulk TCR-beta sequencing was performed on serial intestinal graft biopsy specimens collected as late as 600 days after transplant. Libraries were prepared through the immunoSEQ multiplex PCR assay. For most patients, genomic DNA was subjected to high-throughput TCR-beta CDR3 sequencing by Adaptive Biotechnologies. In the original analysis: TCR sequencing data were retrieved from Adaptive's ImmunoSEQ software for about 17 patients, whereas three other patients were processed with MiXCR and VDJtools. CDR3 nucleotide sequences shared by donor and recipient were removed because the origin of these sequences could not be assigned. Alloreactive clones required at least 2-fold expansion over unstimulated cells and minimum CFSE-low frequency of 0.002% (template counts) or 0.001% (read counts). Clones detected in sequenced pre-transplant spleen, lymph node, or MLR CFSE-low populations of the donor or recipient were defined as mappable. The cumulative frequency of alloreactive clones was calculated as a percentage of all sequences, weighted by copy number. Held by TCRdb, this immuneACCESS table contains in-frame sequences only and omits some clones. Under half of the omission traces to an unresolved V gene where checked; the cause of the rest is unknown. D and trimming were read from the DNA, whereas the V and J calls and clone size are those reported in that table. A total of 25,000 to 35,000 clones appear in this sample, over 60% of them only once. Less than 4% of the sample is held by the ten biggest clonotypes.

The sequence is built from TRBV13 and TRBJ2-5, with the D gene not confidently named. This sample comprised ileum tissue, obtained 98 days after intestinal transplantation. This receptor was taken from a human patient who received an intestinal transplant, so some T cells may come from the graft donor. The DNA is TGTGCCAGCAGCCAACAGAAAGAGACCCAGTACTTC. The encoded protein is CASSQQKETQYF.